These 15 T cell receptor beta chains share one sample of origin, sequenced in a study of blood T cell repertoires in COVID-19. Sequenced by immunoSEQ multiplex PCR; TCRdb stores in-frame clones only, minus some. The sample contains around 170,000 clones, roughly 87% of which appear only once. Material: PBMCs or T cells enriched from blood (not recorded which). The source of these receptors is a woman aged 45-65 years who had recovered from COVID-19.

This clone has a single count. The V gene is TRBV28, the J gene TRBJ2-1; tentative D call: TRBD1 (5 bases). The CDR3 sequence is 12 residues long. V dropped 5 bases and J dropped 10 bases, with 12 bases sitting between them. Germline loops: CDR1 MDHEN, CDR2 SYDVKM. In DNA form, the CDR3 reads TGTGCCAGCAGTCCCCCGAGGACAGAGCAGTTCTTC. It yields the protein CASSPPRTEQFF.

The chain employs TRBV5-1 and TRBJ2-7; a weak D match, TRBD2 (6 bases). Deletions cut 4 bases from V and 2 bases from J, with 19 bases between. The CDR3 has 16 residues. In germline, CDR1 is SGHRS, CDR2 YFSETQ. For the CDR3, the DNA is TGCGCCAGCAGCGCCTCGAGTAGCGGAACCCCCTACGAGCAGTACTTC. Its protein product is CASSASSSGTPYEQYF.

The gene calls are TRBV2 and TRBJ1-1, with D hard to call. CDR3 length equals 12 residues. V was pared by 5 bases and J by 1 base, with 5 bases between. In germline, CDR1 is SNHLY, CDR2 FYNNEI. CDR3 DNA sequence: TGTGCCAGCAGTATTAGGAACACTGAAGCTTTCTTT. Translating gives CASSIRNTEAFF.

The CDR3 DNA reads TGTGCCAGCAGTTTATTCGTGGGAGGGCCCGGGGAGCTGTTTTTT. As protein: CASSLFVGGPGELFF. This chain joins TRBV27 and TRBJ2-2, with 7 nucleotides matching TRBD2. Trimming took 1 base from V and 6 from J; bases not matched to a gene: 5. This CDR3 region has 15 residues. CDR1 MNHEY and CDR2 SMNVEV come from the germline V gene (reference sequence).

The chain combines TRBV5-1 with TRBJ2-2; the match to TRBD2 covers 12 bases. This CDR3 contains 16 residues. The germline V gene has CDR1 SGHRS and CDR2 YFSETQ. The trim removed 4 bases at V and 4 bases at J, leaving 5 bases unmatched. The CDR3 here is CASSLLAGGSTGELFF. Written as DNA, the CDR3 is TGCGCCAGCAGCCTACTAGCGGGAGGCTCCACCGGGGAGCTGTTTTTT.

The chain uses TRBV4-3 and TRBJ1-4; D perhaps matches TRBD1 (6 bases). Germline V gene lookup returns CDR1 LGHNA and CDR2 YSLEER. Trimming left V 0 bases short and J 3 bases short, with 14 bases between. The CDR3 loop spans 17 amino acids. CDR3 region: CASSQDFGGRANEKLFF. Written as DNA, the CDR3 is TGCGCCAGCAGCCAAGATTTCGGGGGGCGGGCTAATGAAAAACTGTTTTTT.

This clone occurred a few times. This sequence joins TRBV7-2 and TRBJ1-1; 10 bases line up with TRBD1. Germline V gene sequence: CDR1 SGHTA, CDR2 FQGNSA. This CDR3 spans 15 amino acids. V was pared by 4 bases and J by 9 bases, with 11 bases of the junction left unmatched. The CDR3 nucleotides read TGTGCCAGCAGCTCGGAGGGGAGAGACAGGGGGCAAGCTTTCTTT. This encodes CASSSEGRDRGQAFF.

As DNA, the CDR3 is TGTGCCAGCAGTTCGGATCGGAGGCCTGGGGCCAACGTCCTGACTTTC. Its protein product is CASSSDRRPGANVLTF. J is TRBJ2-6 and V is TRBV28; possible D gene TRBD2, 5 bases. With 4 bases removed from V and 2 bases from J, the gap between germline ends came to 12 bases. Per the germline V gene, CDR1 is MDHEN and CDR2 is SYDVKM. The CDR3 contains 16 residues.

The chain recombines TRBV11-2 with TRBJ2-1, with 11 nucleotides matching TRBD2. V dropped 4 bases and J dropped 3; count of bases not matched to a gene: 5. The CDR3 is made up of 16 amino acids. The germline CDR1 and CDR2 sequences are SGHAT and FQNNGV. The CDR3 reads CASSSRGTSGYNEQFF. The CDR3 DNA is TGTGCCAGCAGCTCGAGAGGGACTAGCGGCTACAATGAGCAGTTCTTC.

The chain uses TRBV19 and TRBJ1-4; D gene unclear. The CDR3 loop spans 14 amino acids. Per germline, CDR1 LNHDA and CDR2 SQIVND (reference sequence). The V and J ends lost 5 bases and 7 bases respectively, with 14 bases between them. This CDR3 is CASSFGVEGEKLFF. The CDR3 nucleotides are TGTGCCAGTAGTTTCGGGGTAGAGGGTGAAAAACTGTTTTTT.

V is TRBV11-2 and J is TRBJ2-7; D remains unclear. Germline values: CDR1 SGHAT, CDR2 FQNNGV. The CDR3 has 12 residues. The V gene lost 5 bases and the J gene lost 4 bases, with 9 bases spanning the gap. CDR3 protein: CASSEPYYEQYF. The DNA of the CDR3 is TGTGCCAGCAGCGAACCCTATTACGAGCAGTACTTC.

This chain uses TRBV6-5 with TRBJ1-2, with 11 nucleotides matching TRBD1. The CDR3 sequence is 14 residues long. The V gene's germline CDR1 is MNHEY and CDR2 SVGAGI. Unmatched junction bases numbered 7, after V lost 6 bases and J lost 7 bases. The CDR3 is CASRPGQGAFGYTF. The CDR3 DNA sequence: TGTGCCAGCAGGCCTGGACAGGGGGCTTTTGGCTACACCTTC.

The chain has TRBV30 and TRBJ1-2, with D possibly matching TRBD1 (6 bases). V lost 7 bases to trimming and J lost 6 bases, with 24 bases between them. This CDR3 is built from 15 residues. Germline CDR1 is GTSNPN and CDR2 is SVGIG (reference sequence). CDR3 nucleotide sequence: TGTGCCTTGATACAGGGCGCGGGGGTGGGGAATGGCTACACCTTC. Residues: CALIQGAGVGNGYTF.

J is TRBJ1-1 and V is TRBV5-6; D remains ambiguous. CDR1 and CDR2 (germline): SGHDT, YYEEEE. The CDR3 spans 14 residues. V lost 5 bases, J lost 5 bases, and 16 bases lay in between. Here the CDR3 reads CASRIREGRTEAFF. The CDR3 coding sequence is TGTGCCAGCAGGATAAGGGAGGGTCGGACTGAAGCTTTCTTT.

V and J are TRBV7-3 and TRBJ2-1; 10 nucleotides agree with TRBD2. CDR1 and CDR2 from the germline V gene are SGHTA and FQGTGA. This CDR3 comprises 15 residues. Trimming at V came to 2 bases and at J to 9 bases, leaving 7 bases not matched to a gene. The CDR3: CASSLVLAGSGEQFF. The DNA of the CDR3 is TGTGCCAGCAGCTTAGTACTAGCGGGAAGTGGTGAGCAGTTCTTC.